This T cell receptor beta chain emerged from a study of molecular identifiers for immune sequencing clone quantification. General study results and limits: Beyond 20 RNA copies, clones held over 97% of effector molecules, compared with under 1% in naive cells. A shared barcode on identical TCR molecules could lead to underestimated sizes for highly expanded clones.

The CDR3 runs to 17 residues. From the PCR reads, TCRdb called clonotypes with MiXCR, one entry per CDR3 protein. The sample comprises 490,000 or so distinct CDR3 sequences, about a quarter of which are singletons, and 0.7% to 0.9% rests with the top ten. With respect to this clonotype: Its antigen is currently unknown.

V and J are TRBV21-1 and TRBJ1-2; the D segment call TRBD1 is taken from the table without a DNA check. TRBV21-1 is given as a pseudogene. The sequenced material came from naive CD8+ T cells from blood, with Jurkat cell RNA spiked in. Subset specified: FACS-sorted CD8+CD4-CCR7+CD45RA+ naive T cells. This receptor was identified in a human donor in good health. Some libraries in this study had Jurkat cell RNA spiked in. The CDR3 sequence: CASSNRDRVSTVFGYTF. The CDR3 nucleotides are TGTGCCAGCAGCAACCGGGACAGAGTGAGTACAGTATTCGGCTACACCTTC.